This entry concerns a single TCR beta chain. What this receptor recognizes is not known. Base qualities were left out, and no much larger clone turns up one base away. These data come from a study of blood T cells in healthy people across ages (dated by TCRdb to 2015 to 2017). Concerning the study at large: In model experiments, template switching captured about one uniquely barcoded TCR beta cDNA molecule for every two T cells. The study measured age-related changes in TCR beta repertoire diversity using deep sequencing normalized with unique cDNA molecular identifiers. Using the same blood draw, the study looked at two additional independent replicas of 1 million unique cDNA reads for two donors, one aged 18 to 30 and the other aged 80 or older. The donors were split into four age groups: young (average about 15 years), middle-aged (roughly 39), aged (roughly 65) and long-lived (roughly 80).

Including cysteine and phenylalanine, the CDR3 has 15 amino acids. Just CDR3 DNA is preserved here, 45 bases in frame from base 1. The junction carries 10 bases between V and J, which are trimmed by 5 bases and 0 bases respectively. The donors were roughly 38 Caucasian individuals from Russia, aged about 6 to 100 years, who were systemically healthy. Roughly 11 milliliters of peripheral blood were drawn from each donor into EDTA-treated Vacutainer tubes. PBMCs were isolated by Ficoll-Paque density-gradient centrifugation, with at least 6 million obtained per sample. Total RNA, at least 6 micrograms per sample, was extracted from PBMCs with Trizol reagent. Naive CD45RAhigh/CD27high T cell percentages were measured by flow cytometry on a PBMC aliquot from every donor. Results the study describes overall, beyond this receptor: Observed TCR beta diversity per million T cells fell roughly linearly with age, and a significant reduction was already apparent by age around 40. Donor CMV infection status was unknown, potentially confounding age-related changes in expanded clonotypes. Conclusive comparison of naive and antigen-experienced compartments was prevented by the profiling of bulk unsorted PBMCs. Total diversity estimates from one million sequenced T cells were considered lower bounds and underestimates. A strong correlation was found between observed TCR beta diversity and the percentage of naive T cells measured by flow cytometry. The long-lived group showed more naive CD4+ T cells, fewer expanded clones and increased TCR diversity than the aged group, suggesting age selection.

Library preparation was by 5' RACE. The instrument was an Illumina HiSeq 2500. The second PCR ran for about 6 to 11 cycles and used a J-beta primer mix along with a sample-barcoded 5' primer. A unique molecular identifier was introduced onto each TCR beta cDNA molecule by a template-switch 5' adaptor carrying 12 random nucleotides. Each sample yielded at least 2.5 million CDR3-containing paired-end reads. First-strand cDNA was synthesized from all RNA with the Mint cDNA synthesis kit, primed by a TRBC-specific oligonucleotide. All cDNA was treated with uracil-DNA glycosylase and then went through a first 18-cycle PCR with the universal primers M1SS and BC2_uni_R. The original pipeline was this. Each sample was normalized by randomly selecting 1 million high-quality reads, each carrying a distinct molecular identifier. Reads with shared molecular identifiers were discarded instead of being binned into consensus sequences. MiTCR, run with a Q25 quality threshold and the strictest error-elimination algorithm, handled CDR3 identification, clonotype clustering and error correction. Lower-bound total TCR beta diversity was estimated with a nonparametric unseen species model using Euler transformation. The public reads were quality trimmed at Q25 with fastp and then assembled into clones with MiXCR by TCRdb, keeping productive beta chains. When rows share a CDR3 protein, they turn into one entry using the most common DNA and genes. In this record, the V and J calls reflect TCRdb's handling and not the investigators' own analysis. For this sample there are more than 600,000 distinct CDR3 sequences; around 25% appear just once. The top ten clones comprise around 9.2% of the sample.

These data were also reused for a study on T cells of mothers and their children. As the second publication notes: Donors were nine systemically healthy Caucasian individuals: three mothers and their six children. cDNA synthesis consumed the entire amount of extracted RNA, loaded at about 1.5 ug RNA in each 15 ul reaction. In the second PCR, sample barcodes and 2-4 random nucleotides were introduced via the M1S primer. More than 8.5 million TCR beta CDR3 reads were obtained from each mother, and 2.5 million to 3 million reads were obtained from each child. Thymic selection similarly shapes TCR recombination output in related and unrelated pairs, with minor effect from inherited differences. Normalized repertoire overlap was always found to be slightly, but never significantly, higher in related mother-child pairs than in unrelated mother-child pairs. No persistent microchimeric T cell clones were detected, at a sensitivity of 90 to 100 clones per million clonotypes. The study used deep NGS to compare TCR beta repertoires of mothers and children, seeking features distinguishing related mother-child pairs from unrelated individuals. Mothers averaged roughly 36 +/- 4 years of age and children averaged around 10 +/- 4 years. After adapters were ligated using NEBNext reagents, the libraries underwent 100+100 nt paired-end sequencing on an Illumina HiSeq 2000. To prevent cross-contamination, the mother and child libraries were prepared a month apart and were sequenced in separate runs. Between roughly 500,000 and 2,300,000 distinct TCR beta clonotypes were identified per donor. Naive TCR beta clonotypes were estimated from low-frequency clonotypes matched to each donor's FACS-determined naive share, without sorting.

The clonotype originates from a boy aged 5 to 17 in good health. The chain employs TRBV12-3 or TRBV12-4 and TRBJ2-2; too little of a D gene remains to name it. Sequenced: blood. CDR3 loop: CASSVVGPNTGELFF. The bases are TGTGCCAGCAGTGTGGTAGGGCCGAACACCGGGGAGCTGTTTTTT.